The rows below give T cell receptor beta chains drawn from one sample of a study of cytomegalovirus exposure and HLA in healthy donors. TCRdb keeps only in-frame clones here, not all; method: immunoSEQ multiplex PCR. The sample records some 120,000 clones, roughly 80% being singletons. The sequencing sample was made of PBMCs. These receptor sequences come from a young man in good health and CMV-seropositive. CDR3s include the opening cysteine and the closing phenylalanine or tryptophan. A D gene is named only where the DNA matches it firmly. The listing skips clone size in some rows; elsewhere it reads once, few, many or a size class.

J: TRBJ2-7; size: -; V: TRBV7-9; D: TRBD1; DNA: TGTGCCAGCAGCTTTAATACGGGGACAGAGGAGTACTTC; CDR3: CASSFNTGTEEYF
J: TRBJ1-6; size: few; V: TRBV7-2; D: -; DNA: TGTGCCAGCAGCATCAGAAATTCACCCCTCCACTTT; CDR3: CASSIRNSPLHF
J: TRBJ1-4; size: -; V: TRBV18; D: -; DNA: TGTGCCAGCTCACGGGGACAAGAAGGGGAAAAACTGTTTTTT; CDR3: CASSRGQEGEKLFF
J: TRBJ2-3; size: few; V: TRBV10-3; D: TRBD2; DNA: TGTGCCATCTCGGGGACTAGCGGCACAGATACGCAGTATTTT; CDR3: CAISGTSGTDTQYF
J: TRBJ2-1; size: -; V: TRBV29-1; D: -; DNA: TGCAGCGTTGACGGTTATTCCTACAATGAGCAGTTCTTC; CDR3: CSVDGYSYNEQFF
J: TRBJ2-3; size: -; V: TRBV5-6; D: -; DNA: TGTGCCAGCAGCCAACAGGGAGCAGATACGCAGTATTTT; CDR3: CASSQQGADTQYF
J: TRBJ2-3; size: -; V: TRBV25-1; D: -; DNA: TGTGCCAGCAGTGATCCGGGGGACTTTCCAGATACGCAGTATTTT; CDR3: CASSDPGDFPDTQYF
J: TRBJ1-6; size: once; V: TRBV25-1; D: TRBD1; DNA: TGTGCCAGCAGTGAATGGCCTGGACAGGGGAATTCACCCCTCCACTTT; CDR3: CASSEWPGQGNSPLHF
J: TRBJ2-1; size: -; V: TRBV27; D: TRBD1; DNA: TGTGCCAGCAGTCTCCGGACAGGGTGGAGTGAGCAGTTCTTC; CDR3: CASSLRTGWSEQFF
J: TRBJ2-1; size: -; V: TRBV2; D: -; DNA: TGTGCCAGCGCCCGCGGGCAAGGACGGGTATACAATGAGCAGTTCTTC; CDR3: CASARGQGRVYNEQFF